Described below is a single T cell receptor (beta chain) sequence and its context. Assay: immunoSEQ multiplex PCR; the TCRdb copy retains only in-frame clones and omits some. Of 65,000 to 90,000 clones in the sample, just over 90% were seen once. The data derive from a study of T cell changes during pregnancy in multiple sclerosis. CDR1 SGHRS and CDR2 YFSETQ come from the germline V gene. The V segment lost 3 bases and the J segment 1 base; nucleotides outside the gene matches: 9. This CDR3 is built from 19 residues. This rearrangement joins TRBV5-1 to TRBJ2-1; 14 nucleotides match TRBD2. This sequence was found in a female donor with multiple sclerosis, enrolled in a pregnancy study. Sequencing used peripheral blood, obtained in the first trimester of pregnancy. CDR3 sequence: CASSWGLAGAPISYNEQFF. The CDR3 nucleotides are TGCGCCAGCAGCTGGGGACTAGCGGGGGCGCCTATATCCTACAATGAGCAGTTCTTC.